This T cell receptor (beta chain) was identified in a study of tumor and adjacent non-tumor tissue in lung cancer. Study-level points and caveats: Shorter survival was associated with higher TCR diversity in tumors.

Note on this clonotype: Its antigen is not identified.

Three rounds of nested PCR, following a modified ARM-PCR protocol, produced the TCRbeta library. TCRdb analysed the multiplex PCR reads with MiXCR anew, one entry per CDR3 protein. The table lists some 73,000 distinct CDR3 sequences, about four fifths of them singletons. The template was RNA from unsorted bulk tissue. Distant lung tissue was collected more than 3 cm away from the tumor edge. Donors were chemotherapy-naive, newly diagnosed lung cancer surgical patients in China, August–late 2014. This CDR3 is built from 15 residues. CDR1 and CDR2 from the germline V gene are DFQATT and SNEGSKA (reference sequence). Trimming removed 1 base from V and 16 bases from J, with 25 bases in between.

This chain links TRBV20-1 with TRBJ2-2; D tentatively reads TRBD1 or TRBD2 (5 bases each). Sequenced sample: distant non-tumor lung tissue. This TCR came from a man between 60 and 75 years old with non-small cell lung cancer. CDR3 in amino acids: CSARAGTLWGGEWFF. The CDR3 coding sequence is TGCAGTGCTAGAGCAGGGACCCTTTGGGGTGGGGAGTGGTTTTTT.